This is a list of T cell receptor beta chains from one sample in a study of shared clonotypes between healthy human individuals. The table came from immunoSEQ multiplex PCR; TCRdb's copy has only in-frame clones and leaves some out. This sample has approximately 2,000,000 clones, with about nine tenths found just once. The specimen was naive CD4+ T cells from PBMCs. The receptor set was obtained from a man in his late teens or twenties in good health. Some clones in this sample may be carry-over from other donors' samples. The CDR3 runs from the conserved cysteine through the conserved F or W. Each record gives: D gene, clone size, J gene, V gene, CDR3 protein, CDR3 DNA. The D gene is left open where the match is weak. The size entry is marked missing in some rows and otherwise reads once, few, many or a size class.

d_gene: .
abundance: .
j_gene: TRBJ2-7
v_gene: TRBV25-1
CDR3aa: CASSEYPPECYEQYF
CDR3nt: TGTGCCAGCAGTGAATACCCACCCGAGTGTTACGAGCAGTACTTC

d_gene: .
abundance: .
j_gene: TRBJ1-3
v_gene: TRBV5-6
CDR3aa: CASSSGPGGPTIYF
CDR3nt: TGTGCCAGCAGCTCCGGGCCCGGCGGCCCAACCATATATTTT

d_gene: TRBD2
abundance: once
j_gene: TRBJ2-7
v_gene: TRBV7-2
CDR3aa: CASSLDLAGTYEQYF
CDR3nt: TGTGCCAGCAGCTTAGACCTAGCGGGGACCTACGAGCAGTACTTC

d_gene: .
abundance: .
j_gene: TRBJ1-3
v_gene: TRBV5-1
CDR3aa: CASSLVPDSSGNTIYF
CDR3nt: TGCGCCAGCAGCTTGGTTCCAGACAGCTCTGGAAACACCATATATTTT

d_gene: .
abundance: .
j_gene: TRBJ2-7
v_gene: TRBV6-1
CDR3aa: CAATYMDSSYEQYF
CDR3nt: TGTGCCGCGACCTACATGGACAGCTCCTACGAGCAGTACTTC

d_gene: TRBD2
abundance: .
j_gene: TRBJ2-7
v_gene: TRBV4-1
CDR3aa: CASSHPQGREGYEQYF
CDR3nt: TGCGCCAGCAGCCACCCCCAGGGGCGGGAGGGCTACGAGCAGTACTTC

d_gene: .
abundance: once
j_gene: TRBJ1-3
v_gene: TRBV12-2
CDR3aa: CASRPRCGPGTIYF
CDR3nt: TGTGCAAGTCGCCCCAGGTGCGGACCCGGCACCATATATTTT

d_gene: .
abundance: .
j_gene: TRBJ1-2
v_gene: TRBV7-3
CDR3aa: CASSLSGARGYTF
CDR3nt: TGTGCCAGCAGCTTGTCAGGGGCAAGAGGCTACACCTTC

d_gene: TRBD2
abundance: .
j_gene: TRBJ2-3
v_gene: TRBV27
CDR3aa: CASSLPGLVKHTQYF
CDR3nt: TGTGCCAGCAGTCTCCCGGGACTAGTTAAGCATACGCAGTATTTT

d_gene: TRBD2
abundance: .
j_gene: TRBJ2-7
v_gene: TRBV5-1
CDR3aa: CASSGLAGGPPEQYF
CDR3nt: TGCGCCAGCAGCGGGCTAGCGGGAGGGCCCCCGGAGCAGTACTTC

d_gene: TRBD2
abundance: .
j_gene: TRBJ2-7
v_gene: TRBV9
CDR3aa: CASSVGGRGSIYEQYF
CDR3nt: TGTGCCAGCAGCGTAGGCGGGCGCGGGAGCATCTACGAGCAGTACTTC

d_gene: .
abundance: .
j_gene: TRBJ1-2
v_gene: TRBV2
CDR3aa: CASAGGVNYGYTF
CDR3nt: TGTGCCAGCGCCGGGGGAGTTAACTATGGCTACACCTTC

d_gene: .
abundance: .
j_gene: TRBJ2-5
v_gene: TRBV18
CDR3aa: CASSSLMVGQETQYF
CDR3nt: TGTGCCAGCTCATCCCTTATGGTAGGGCAAGAGACCCAGTACTTC

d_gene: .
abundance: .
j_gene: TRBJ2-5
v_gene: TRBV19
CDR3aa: CASSIETGTQYF
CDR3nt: TGTGCCAGTAGTATCGAGACCGGGACCCAGTACTTC

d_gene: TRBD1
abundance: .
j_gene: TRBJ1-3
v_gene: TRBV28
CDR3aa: CASSPTGSGNTIYF
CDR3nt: TGTGCCAGCAGCCCGACAGGGTCTGGAAACACCATATATTTT

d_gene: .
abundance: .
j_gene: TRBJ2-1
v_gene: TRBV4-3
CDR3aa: CASSPRGSPPYNEQFF
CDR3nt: TGCGCCAGCAGCCCGAGGGGGTCCCCCCCCTACAATGAGCAGTTCTTC

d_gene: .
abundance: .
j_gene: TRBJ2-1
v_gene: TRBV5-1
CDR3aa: CASSRSRDPTYNEQFF
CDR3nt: TGCGCCAGCAGCCGCTCCCGGGACCCAACCTACAATGAGCAGTTCTTC

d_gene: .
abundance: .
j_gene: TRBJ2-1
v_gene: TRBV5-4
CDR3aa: CASPSTGHLSYNEQFF
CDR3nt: TGTGCCAGCCCCTCCACGGGGCACCTCTCCTACAATGAGCAGTTCTTC

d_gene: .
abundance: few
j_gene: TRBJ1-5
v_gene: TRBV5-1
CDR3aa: CASSPQDLNVAQHF
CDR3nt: TGCGCCAGCAGCCCCCAGGACCTCAATGTGGCCCAGCATTTT

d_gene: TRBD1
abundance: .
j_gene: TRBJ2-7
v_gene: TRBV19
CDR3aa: CASTTGGAGFSEQYF
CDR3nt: TGTGCCAGTACCACAGGGGGCGCCGGGTTTAGCGAGCAGTACTTC

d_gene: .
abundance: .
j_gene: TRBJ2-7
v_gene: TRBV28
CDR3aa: CASRLASPYEQYF
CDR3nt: TGTGCCAGCAGATTAGCGTCTCCGTACGAGCAGTACTTC

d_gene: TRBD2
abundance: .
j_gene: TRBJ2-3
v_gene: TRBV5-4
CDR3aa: CASSLVWTSATDTQYF
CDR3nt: TGTGCCAGCAGCTTGGTCTGGACTAGCGCTACAGATACGCAGTATTTT

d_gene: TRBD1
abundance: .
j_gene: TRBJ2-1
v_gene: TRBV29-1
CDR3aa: CSVGTGGIVNEQFF
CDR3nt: TGCAGCGTTGGGACAGGGGGAATTGTAAATGAGCAGTTCTTC

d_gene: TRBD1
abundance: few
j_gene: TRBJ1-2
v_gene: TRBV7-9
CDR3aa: CASSEGAPGYTF
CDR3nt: TGTGCCAGCAGCGAGGGGGCTCCTGGCTACACCTTC

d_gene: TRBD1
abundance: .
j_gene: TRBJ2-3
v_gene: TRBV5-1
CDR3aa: CASSWTGNRATQYF
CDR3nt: TGCGCCAGCAGCTGGACAGGGAACCGGGCTACGCAGTATTTT

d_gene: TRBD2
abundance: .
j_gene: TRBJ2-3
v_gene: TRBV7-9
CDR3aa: CASSLNLAGGDTQYF
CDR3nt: TGTGCCAGCAGCTTAAATTTAGCGGGAGGGGATACGCAGTATTTT

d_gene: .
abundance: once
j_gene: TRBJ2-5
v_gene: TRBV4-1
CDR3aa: CASSTRGQGETQYF
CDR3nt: TGCGCCAGCAGCACCCGGGGGCAGGGGGAGACCCAGTACTTC

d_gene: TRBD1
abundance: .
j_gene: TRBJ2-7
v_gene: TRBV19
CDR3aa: CASSSLGTGGHEQYF
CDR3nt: TGTGCCAGTAGTAGTCTCGGGACAGGGGGCCACGAGCAGTACTTC

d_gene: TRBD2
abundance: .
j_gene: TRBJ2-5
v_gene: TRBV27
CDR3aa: CASSALGWTSQETQYF
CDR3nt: TGTGCCAGCAGTGCTTTAGGATGGACTAGCCAAGAGACCCAGTACTTC

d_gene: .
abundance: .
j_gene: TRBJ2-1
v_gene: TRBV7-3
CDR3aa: CASSEDRASYNEQFF
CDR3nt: TGTGCCAGCAGCGAAGACCGCGCCTCCTACAATGAGCAGTTCTTC

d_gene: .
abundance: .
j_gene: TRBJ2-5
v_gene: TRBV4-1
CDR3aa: CASSLGASETQYF
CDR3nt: TGCGCCAGCAGCCTCGGGGCGTCGGAGACCCAGTACTTC

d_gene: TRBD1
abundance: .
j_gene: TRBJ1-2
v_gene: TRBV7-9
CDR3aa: CASSYRDSYGYTF
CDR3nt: TGTGCCAGCAGCTACCGGGACAGCTATGGCTACACCTTC

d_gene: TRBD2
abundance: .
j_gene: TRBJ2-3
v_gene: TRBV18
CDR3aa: CASSRKQDAGLAGDTQYF
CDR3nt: TGTGCCAGCTCACGGAAACAGGACGCTGGACTAGCGGGAGATACGCAGTATTTT

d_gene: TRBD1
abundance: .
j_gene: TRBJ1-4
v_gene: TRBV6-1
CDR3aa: CASSLDRRNEKLFF
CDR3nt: TGTGCCAGCAGCCTGGACAGGAGAAATGAAAAACTGTTTTTT

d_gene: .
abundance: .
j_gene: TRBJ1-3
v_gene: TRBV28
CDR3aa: CASIRGSGNTIYF
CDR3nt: TGTGCCAGCATCAGGGGCTCTGGAAACACCATATATTTT

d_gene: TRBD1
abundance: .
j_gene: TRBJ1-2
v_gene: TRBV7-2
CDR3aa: CASSLTGVGYGYTF
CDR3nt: TGTGCCAGCAGCTTAACAGGGGTCGGCTATGGCTACACCTTC

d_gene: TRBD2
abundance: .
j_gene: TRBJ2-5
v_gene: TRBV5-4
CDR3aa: CASSSSGKKTQYF
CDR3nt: TGTGCCAGCAGCTCTAGCGGCAAAAAGACCCAGTACTTC

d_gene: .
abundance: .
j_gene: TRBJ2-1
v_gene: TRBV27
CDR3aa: CASSSPLGENNEQFF
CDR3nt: TGTGCCAGCAGCTCCCCTTTGGGGGAAAACAATGAGCAGTTCTTC

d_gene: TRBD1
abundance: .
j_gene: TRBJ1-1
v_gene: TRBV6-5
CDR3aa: CASTGQVGTEAFF
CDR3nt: TGTGCCAGCACCGGACAGGTAGGCACTGAAGCTTTCTTT

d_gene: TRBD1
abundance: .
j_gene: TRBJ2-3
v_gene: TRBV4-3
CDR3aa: CASSQGQGEDTQYF
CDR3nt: TGCGCCAGCAGCCAAGGACAGGGGGAAGATACGCAGTATTTT

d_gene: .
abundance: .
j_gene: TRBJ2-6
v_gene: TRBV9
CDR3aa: CASRGAGANVLTF
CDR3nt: TGTGCCAGCAGAGGGGCTGGGGCCAACGTCCTGACTTTC

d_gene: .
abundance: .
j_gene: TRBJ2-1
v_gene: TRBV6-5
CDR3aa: CASGSERRGYNEQFF
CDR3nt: TGTGCCAGCGGCTCAGAACGGAGAGGGTACAATGAGCAGTTCTTC

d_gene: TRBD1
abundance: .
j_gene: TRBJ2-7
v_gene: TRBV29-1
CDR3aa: CSVGRGQGNHEQYF
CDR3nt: TGCAGCGTTGGTCGGGGACAGGGGAATCACGAGCAGTACTTC

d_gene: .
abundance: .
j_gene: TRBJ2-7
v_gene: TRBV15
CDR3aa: CATSGGLSRSYEQYF
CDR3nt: TGTGCCACCAGCGGTGGACTGAGTCGCTCCTACGAGCAGTACTTC

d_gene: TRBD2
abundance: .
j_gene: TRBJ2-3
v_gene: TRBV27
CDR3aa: CASSLSSGRAGDTQYF
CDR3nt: TGTGCCAGCAGTTTATCTAGCGGGAGGGCCGGAGATACGCAGTATTTT

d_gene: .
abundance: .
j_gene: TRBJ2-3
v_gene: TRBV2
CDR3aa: CASSLRVGVPGSTDTQYF
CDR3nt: TGTGCCAGCAGTCTCCGCGTGGGCGTGCCGGGTTCCACAGATACGCAGTATTTT

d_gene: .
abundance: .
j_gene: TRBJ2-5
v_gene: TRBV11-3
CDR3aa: CASSLSSQETQYF
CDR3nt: TGTGCCAGCAGCTTAAGCAGTCAAGAGACCCAGTACTTC

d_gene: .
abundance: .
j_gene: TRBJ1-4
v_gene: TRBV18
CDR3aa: CASSLGSTVLNEKLFF
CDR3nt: TGTGCCAGCTCACTAGGGTCGACAGTTCTAAATGAAAAACTGTTTTTT

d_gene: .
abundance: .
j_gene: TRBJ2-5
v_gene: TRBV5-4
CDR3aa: CASTQGEGGAQYF
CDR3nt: TGTGCCAGCACCCAAGGAGAGGGTGGGGCCCAGTACTTC

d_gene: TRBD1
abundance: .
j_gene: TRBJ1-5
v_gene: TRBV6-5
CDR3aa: CASSYSGQGGQPQHF
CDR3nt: TGTGCCAGCAGTTACAGTGGACAGGGCGGACAGCCCCAGCATTTT

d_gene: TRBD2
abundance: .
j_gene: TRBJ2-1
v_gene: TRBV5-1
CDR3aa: CASSLVAAGAGNEQFF
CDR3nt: TGCGCCAGCAGCTTGGTTGCGGCGGGAGCTGGCAATGAGCAGTTCTTC

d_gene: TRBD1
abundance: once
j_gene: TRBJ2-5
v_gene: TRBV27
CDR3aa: CASSFRRGETQYF
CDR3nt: TGTGCCAGCAGTTTTCGCAGGGGGGAGACCCAGTACTTC